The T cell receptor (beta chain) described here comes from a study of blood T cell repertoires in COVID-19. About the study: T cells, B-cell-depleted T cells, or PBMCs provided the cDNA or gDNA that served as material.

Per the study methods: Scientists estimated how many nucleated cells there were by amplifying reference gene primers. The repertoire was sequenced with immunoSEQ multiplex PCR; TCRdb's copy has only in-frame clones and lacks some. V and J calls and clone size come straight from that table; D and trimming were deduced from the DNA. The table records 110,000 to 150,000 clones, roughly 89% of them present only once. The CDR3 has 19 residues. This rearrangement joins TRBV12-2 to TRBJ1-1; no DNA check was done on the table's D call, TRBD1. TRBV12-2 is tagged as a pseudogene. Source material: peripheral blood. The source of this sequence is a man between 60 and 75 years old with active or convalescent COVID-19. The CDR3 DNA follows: TGTGCAAGTCGCTCCACCCTGCGGGACAGGGGGGTTATGAACACTGAAGCTTTCTTT. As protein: CASRSTLRDRGVMNTEAFF.